This TCR beta chain was retrieved from a study of blood T cell repertoires in COVID-19. At the level of the study: Sites across the United States, Italy and Spain contributed samples from acute and convalescent COVID-19. PBMCs, B-cell-depleted T cells, or T cells were the source of the cDNA or gDNA that made up the material.

Germline CDR1 reads SGHDT; CDR2 reads YYEEEE. CDR3 length equals 14 residues. V dropped 0 bases and J dropped 4; count of bases not matched to a gene: 4. In the authors' methods: Amplification of reference gene primers provided the estimated nucleated cell counts. Repertoires were generated with immunoSEQ multiplex PCR, while TCRdb's copy carries only in-frame clones and drops some. V and J calls and clone size follow that table, whereas D and trimming were derived from the DNA. Of approximately 160,000 clones listed, more than 90% were seen once; the top ten hold around 17%. V is TRBV5-6 and J is TRBJ2-7; 7 nucleotides align to TRBD2. The origin of this receptor is a man between 60 and 75 years old with active or convalescent COVID-19. Specimen: peripheral blood. The CDR3 reads CASSLGGGLYEQYF. Here the CDR3 DNA reads TGTGCCAGCAGCTTGGGCGGGGGTCTATACGAGCAGTACTTC.